The 32 T cell receptor beta chains reported below all come from one sample, sequenced in a study of T cell responses to AZD1222 COVID-19 vaccine. Sequencing used immunoSEQ multiplex PCR; TCRdb keeps in-frame clones, though not all of them. The sample contains 150,000 to 160,000 clones, about nine tenths of which appear only once. The sequencing here drew on peripheral blood, taken on day 0 of AZD1222 vaccination. The receptor set was obtained from an adult in good health.

This chain uses TRBV5-6 with TRBJ2-7, with TRBD1 matching over 8 bases. Looked up from germline, CDR1 is SGHDT and CDR2 is YYEEEE. The junction had 16 bases not matched to a gene; V was cut back by 1 base and J by 7 bases. CDR3 length: 17 residues. CDR3 residues: CASSLPQGQGQVREQYF. Here the CDR3 DNA reads TGTGCCAGCAGCTTGCCCCAAGGACAGGGCCAGGTTAGGGAGCAGTACTTC.

The rearrangement links TRBV5-6 to TRBJ1-4, with TRBD1 matching 10 bases. Losses at the gene ends were 0 bases for V and 7 bases for J; bases not matched to a gene: 6. CDR1 and CDR2 from the germline V gene are SGHDT and YYEEEE. The CDR3 runs 16 residues. Here the CDR3 reads CASSLGDGTGAEKLFF. The CDR3 coding sequence is TGTGCCAGCAGCTTGGGAGATGGGACAGGGGCTGAAAAACTGTTTTTT.

The chain combines TRBV19 with TRBJ1-1, with 7 bases aligning to TRBD1. The V gene's germline CDR1 is LNHDA and CDR2 SQIVND (reference sequence). Losses at the gene ends were 3 bases for V and 1 base for J; bases not matched to a gene: 5. CDR3 length: 15 amino acids. CDR3 amino acids: CASSIFGTENTEAFF. CDR3 bases: TGTGCCAGTAGTATTTTCGGGACAGAGAACACTGAAGCTTTCTTT. Together with reference TRBV19 and TRBJ1-1, the CDR3 gives the full variable domain: DGGITQSPKYLFRKEGQNVTLSCEQNLNHDAMYWYRQDPGQGLRLIYYSQIVNDFQKGDIAEGYSVSREKKESFPLTVTSAQKNPTAFYLCASSIFGTENTEAFFGQGTRLTVV.

The rearrangement uses TRBV19 and TRBJ1-6; D gene ambiguous. This CDR3 has 12 residues. Deletions cut 6 bases from V and 7 bases from J, with 7 bases between. Germline V CDR1 and CDR2: LNHDA, SQIVND (reference sequence). The CDR3 loop reads CASSPPNSPLHF. CDR3 nucleotides: TGTGCCAGTAGCCCCCCGAATTCACCCCTCCACTTT.

The chain couples TRBV15 to TRBJ2-7; TRBD2 matches 9 bases. This CDR3 contains 17 residues. Per the germline V gene, CDR1 is LNHNV and CDR2 is YYDKDF (reference sequence). Losses at the gene ends were 3 bases for V and 4 bases for J; bases not matched to a gene: 13. The CDR3 here is CATSRRGNGLARYEQYF. The CDR3 DNA reads as TGTGCCACCAGCAGGAGGGGAAACGGACTAGCGAGGTACGAGCAGTACTTC.

This clone was seen a handful of times. The genes are TRBV19 and TRBJ1-2; tentative D call: TRBD1 (5 bases). Deletions cut 7 bases from V and 7 bases from J, with 13 bases between. Germline CDR1 LNHDA, CDR2 SQIVND (reference sequence). This CDR3 spans 12 amino acids. The CDR3 DNA reads TGTGCCAGTATGGGGGGGTTTGGTGGCTACACCTTC. Residues: CASMGGFGGYTF.

This clone is a singleton in its sample. This sequence joins TRBV5-8 and TRBJ2-7; 7 bases agree with TRBD2. Germline V gene data show CDR1 as SGHTS and CDR2 as YDEGEE. The CDR3 covers 14 residues. With 3 bases clipped from V and 3 bases from J, the junction kept 6 bases outside the gene matches. The CDR3 nucleotides are TGTGCCAGCAGCTCCGGACTAGTGCTCTACGAGCAGTACTTC. Its translation: CASSSGLVLYEQYF. The full variable domain, rest sourced from reference TRBV5-8 and TRBJ2-7, is EAGVTQSPTHLIKTRGQQATLRCSPISGHTSVYWYQQALGLGLQFLLWYDEGEERNRGNFPPRFSGRQFPNYSSELNVNALELEDSALYLCASSSGLVLYEQYFGPGTRLTVT.

CDR3 loop: CASSQGSEQFF. CDR3 DNA: TGTGCCAGCAGCCAGGGGAGTGAGCAGTTCTTC. The chain is built from TRBV11-2 and TRBJ2-1, with D tentatively TRBD1 (6 bases). V was trimmed by 5 bases and J by 9 bases, leaving 8 bases between them. The CDR3 consists of 11 residues. In germline, CDR1 is SGHAT, CDR2 FQNNGV.

J is TRBJ2-2 and V is TRBV5-4, with TRBD1 matching over 9 bases. Germline CDR1 is SGHNT and CDR2 is YYREEE (reference sequence). Germline trimming cut 1 base from V and 6 bases from J; bases unmatched to any gene: 7. CDR3 length equals 16 residues. DNA for the CDR3: TGTGCCAGCAGCTTGCTAGGACAGGGGTTTTCCGGGGAGCTGTTTTTT. Its translation is CASSLLGQGFSGELFF.

The chain carries TRBV5-8 and TRBJ1-1; TRBD1 is a possible D gene (5 bases). The V end lost 1 base, the J end lost 4 bases, and 8 bases lay between the germline ends. Germline V CDR1 and CDR2: SGHTS, YDEGEE. This CDR3 has 13 residues. This CDR3 reads CASSLYGGTEAFF. The CDR3 bases are TGTGCCAGCAGCTTGTATGGGGGCACTGAAGCTTTCTTT.

The rearrangement uses TRBV6-5 and TRBJ2-7; 10 nucleotides line up with TRBD2. Trimming cost V 6 bases and J 1 base; bases outside gene matches: 6. The CDR3 length is 15 residues. Germline V gene lookup returns CDR1 MNHEY and CDR2 SVGAGI. The DNA of the CDR3 is TGTGCCAGCAGGACCGGACTAGCGGCTTCCTACGAGCAGTACTTC. This codes for CASRTGLAASYEQYF.

The chain uses TRBV27 and TRBJ2-5, with 12 nucleotides matching TRBD2. Germline V gives CDR1 MNHEY, CDR2 SMNVEV (reference sequence). The V segment lost 6 bases and the J segment 4 bases; nucleotides outside the gene matches: 6. This CDR3 has 15 residues. As DNA, the CDR3 is TGTGCCAGCAGCCTAGCGGGAGGGCCTGTAGAGACCCAGTACTTC. Its protein is CASSLAGGPVETQYF.

J is TRBJ2-3 and V is TRBV4-1; 14 bases agree with TRBD2. Germline V lookup: CDR1 MGHRA, CDR2 YSYEKL. This CDR3 is 16 amino acids long. V lost 10 bases to trimming and J lost 0 bases; unmatched junction nucleotides: 6. In nucleotides, the CDR3 is TGCGCCACTGGGACTAGCGGGAGCCGAAGCACAGATACGCAGTATTTT. Its translation: CATGTSGSRSTDTQYF.

The chain employs TRBV7-2 and TRBJ2-5, with TRBD2 matching over 8 bases. V was pared by 3 bases and J by 4 bases, with 10 bases of the junction left unmatched. This CDR3 region has 16 residues. Germline CDR1 SGHTA, CDR2 FQGNSA. CDR3 DNA sequence: TGTGCCAGCAGCTTTCTCGGGACTAGAGGGGGAGAGACCCAGTACTTC. Protein product: CASSFLGTRGGETQYF.

The chain couples TRBV25-1 to TRBJ1-1, with 7 bases matching TRBD1. This CDR3 contains 16 residues. CDR1 is MGHDK and CDR2 is SYGVNS in the germline V gene. Trimming at V came to 6 bases and at J to 0 bases, leaving 10 bases not matched to a gene. The CDR3 bases are TGTGCCAGCAGCGCATCTACGGGACAGATGAACACTGAAGCTTTCTTT. Translated: CASSASTGQMNTEAFF.

The chain has TRBV3-1 (or the pseudogene TRBV3-2) and TRBJ2-2, with TRBD2 identical over 8 bases. J gave up 4 bases and V 5 bases, and 21 bases lay outside the gene matches. Germline V gene sequence: CDR1 LGHDT, CDR2 YNNKEL (reference sequence). The length of the CDR3 is 20 residues. CDR3: CASSRELPGLEVPGTGELFF. CDR3 bases: TGTGCCAGCAGCAGGGAACTACCGGGACTAGAAGTTCCTGGCACCGGGGAGCTGTTTTTT.

This clone is a singleton in its sample. This rearrangement joins TRBV6-2 or TRBV6-3 to TRBJ2-3, with 7 nucleotides matching TRBD1. CDR3 size: 17 residues. Trimming cost V 0 bases and J 0 bases; bases outside gene matches: 6. Germline CDR1 and CDR2: MNHEY and SVGEGT. Here the CDR3 DNA reads TGTGCCAGCAGTTACTCCCGGGACAGCAAAAGCACAGATACGCAGTATTTT. Encoded protein: CASSYSRDSKSTDTQYF.

The chain joins TRBV28 to TRBJ1-1; D gene unclear. V shed 5 bases and J shed 7 bases, with 11 bases lying between them. The CDR3 has 12 residues. Per the germline V gene, CDR1 is MDHEN and CDR2 is SYDVKM. The CDR3 nucleotides read TGTGCCAGCAGTCCACGGGGATTTGAAGCTTTCTTT. It specifies CASSPRGFEAFF.

The chain employs TRBV19 and TRBJ2-7; D is uncertain. The V gene lost 6 bases and the J gene lost 0 bases, with 12 bases spanning the gap. CDR1 LNHDA and CDR2 SQIVND come from the germline V gene (reference sequence). There are 14 residues in the CDR3. DNA for the CDR3: TGTGCCAGTAGCCTTGGCTCTAGCTCCTACGAGCAGTACTTC. It codes for CASSLGSSSYEQYF.

The CDR3 region is CASSRDSKNIQYF. The CDR3, as DNA: TGTGCCAGCAGCCGGGACAGTAAAAACATTCAGTACTTC. The chain is built from TRBV5-4 and TRBJ2-4; 7 bases are a match to TRBD1. Germline CDR1 SGHNT, CDR2 YYREEE (reference sequence). CDR3 size: 13 residues. V dropped 4 bases and J dropped 4; count of bases not matched to a gene: 2. Together with reference TRBV5-4 and TRBJ2-4, the CDR3 gives the full variable domain: ETGVTQSPTHLIKTRGQQVTLRCSSQSGHNTVSWYQQALGQGPQFIFQYYREEENGRGNFPPRFSGLQFPNYSSELNVNALELDDSALYLCASSRDSKNIQYFGAGTRLSVL.

The chain couples TRBV30 to TRBJ1-6; possibly TRBD1 for D (6 bases). V shed 2 bases and J shed 4 bases, with 24 bases lying between them. Germline CDR1 reads GTSNPN; CDR2 reads SVGIG (reference sequence). This CDR3 region has 19 residues. The CDR3 loop reads CAWSTRSRPGAPYNSPLHF. CDR3 in DNA: TGTGCCTGGAGTACGCGTTCGCGCCCGGGGGCGCCTTATAATTCACCCCTCCACTTT.

As for this clone: This sample includes further DNA sequences coding for the same CDR3. This rearrangement joins TRBV12-3 or TRBV12-4 to TRBJ1-1; D is undetermined. Between the trimmed V and J ends, which lost 0 bases and 2 bases, there was a span of 4 bases. The CDR3 length is 13 residues. This chain's CDR3 is CASSLAQNTEAFF. The CDR3 DNA reads TGTGCCAGCAGTTTAGCGCAAAACACTGAAGCTTTCTTT.

The J gene is TRBJ2-3, the V gene TRBV9; D remains ambiguous. In germline, CDR1 is SGDLS, CDR2 YYNGEE. The CDR3 runs to 15 residues. V lost 3 bases and J lost 0, with 11 bases in between. Written as DNA, the CDR3 is TGTGCCAGCAGCGCTCCTTATGACAGCACAGATACGCAGTATTTT. It encodes CASSAPYDSTDTQYF.

This sequence joins TRBV28 and TRBJ2-7; D possibly corresponds to TRBD2 (5 bases). The germline V gene has CDR1 MDHEN and CDR2 SYDVKM. Between the trimmed V and J ends, which lost 7 bases and 2 bases, there was a span of 9 bases. The CDR3 consists of 12 residues. The CDR3 DNA is TGTGCCAGCACCGCCGGGACCTACGAGCAGTACTTC. It is translated as CASTAGTYEQYF.

The rearrangement joins TRBV24-1 to TRBJ2-1, with 13 bases lining up with TRBD2. This CDR3 comprises 16 residues. V lost 4 bases to trimming and J lost 6 bases; unmatched junction nucleotides: 5. Germline V gives CDR1 KGHDR, CDR2 SFDVKD. The CDR3 DNA follows: TGTGCCACCAGTGACCCAGGACTAGCGGGAGCCAATGAGCAGTTCTTC. This encodes CATSDPGLAGANEQFF.

The rearrangement links TRBV30 to TRBJ2-4; tentative D call: TRBD1 (6 bases). The length of the CDR3 is 14 residues. The V end lost 0 bases, the J end lost 9 bases, and 15 bases lay between the germline ends. Germline V lookup: CDR1 GTSNPN, CDR2 SVGIG (reference sequence). The CDR3 nucleotides read TGTGCCTGGAGTGTATCCGGGCAAGGGGGCATTCAGTACTTC. Translation gives CAWSVSGQGGIQYF.

The chain is built from TRBV4-3 and TRBJ2-7, with 11 bases aligning to TRBD1. The V and J ends lost 4 bases and 0 bases, in that order; junction bases with no gene match: 2. Germline loops: CDR1 LGHNA, CDR2 YSLEER. This CDR3 has 15 residues. DNA for the CDR3: TGCGCCAGCAGCCCCGGGACAGGGGGCTCCTACGAGCAGTACTTC. It specifies CASSPGTGGSYEQYF.

The chain recombines TRBV28 with TRBJ1-1; the D gene is possibly TRBD1 (5 bases). The CDR3 is 14 residues long. Trimming removed 6 bases at V and 6 bases at J, with 17 bases between. In germline, CDR1 is MDHEN, CDR2 SYDVKM. For the CDR3, the DNA is TGTGCCAGCAGCCAAGCGGGCTCGGGGGCTGAAGCTTTCTTT. Residues: CASSQAGSGAEAFF.

The chain employs TRBV7-9 and TRBJ1-2, with D perhaps TRBD1 (5 bases). CDR3 length equals 17 residues. V was clipped by 1 base and J by 5 bases, with 20 bases between them. Germline-derived CDR1 and CDR2 are SEHNR and FQNEAQ (reference sequence). The CDR3 protein is CASSLGRSGLRRYGYTF. The CDR3, as DNA: TGTGCCAGCAGCTTAGGGCGTTCAGGGCTCCGCCGATATGGCTACACCTTC.

The rearrangement links TRBV10-3 to TRBJ2-3; 7 bases align to TRBD2. V dropped 4 bases and J dropped 5; count of bases not matched to a gene: 9. CDR3 length: 15 residues. CDR1 is ENHRY, CDR2 SYGVKD, per germline. This CDR3 is CAISVELAHRDTQYF. The CDR3 DNA reads TGTGCCATCAGTGTTGAACTAGCGCACCGAGATACGCAGTATTTT.

The chain couples TRBV28 to TRBJ1-4, with D possibly matching TRBD1 (5 bases). V lost 4 bases and J 5 bases, leaving 20 bases between the germline ends. Germline CDR1 reads MDHEN; CDR2 reads SYDVKM. The CDR3 contains 17 residues. In DNA, the CDR3 is TGTGCCAGCAGTTCCCCAAACCGACAGTCCGTGAATGAAAAACTGTTTTTT. The encoded protein is CASSSPNRQSVNEKLFF.

V gene TRBV5-4 combines with J gene TRBJ1-2, with D possibly being TRBD1 (5 bases). The germline CDR1 and CDR2 sequences are SGHNT and YYREEE (reference sequence). The CDR3 covers 14 residues. The ends were cut back, 1 base at V and 3 bases at J, with 10 bases in the middle. The CDR3 DNA reads as TGTGCCAGCAGCTTGTGGGACCGACACTATGGCTACACCTTC. Translation: CASSLWDRHYGYTF.